This T cell receptor beta chain was recorded in a study of T-cell reconstitution after alpha-beta-depleted transplantation in children. There are 17 residues in the CDR3. Losses at the gene ends were 0 bases for V and 3 bases for J; bases not matched to a gene: 3. Per germline, CDR1 SNHLY and CDR2 FYNNEI. Study-wide results and limits: One year after transplant, T-cell counts and diversity came mostly from newly produced T cells. Diversity of TCRbeta at day 60 was high in some patients, arising from surviving recipient T cells and thymic progenitors. Reported findings indicate that, about two months after transplant, alpha-beta T cells came from several hundred expanded clones, which were derived from non-depleted graft cells.

This sample's TCRbeta library carried unique molecular identifier barcodes. TCRdb itself ran the PCR reads through MiXCR, one entry per CDR3 protein. The sample records hundreds of thousands of distinct CDR3 sequences, approximately 13% being singletons. This clonotype has only a few counts. Antigen unknown. V usage is TRBV2 and J usage is TRBJ2-1; 12 nucleotides line up with TRBD2. The TCR sequence derives from a male patient younger than 18 who had a stem cell transplant for acute myeloid leukemia, so the T cells may come from the graft donor. This specimen was PBMCs, mostly from graft donor cells, taken 360 days after TCRalphabeta/CD19-depleted stem cell transplant. The DNA of the CDR3 is TGTGCCAGCAGTGAAGCGGCTAGCGGGAGGGACTACAATGAGCAGTTCTTC. Its translation: CASSEAASGRDYNEQFF.